This T cell receptor beta chain is drawn from a study of blood T cell repertoires in COVID-19. Measured with immunoSEQ multiplex PCR; TCRdb has only the in-frame clones, and not every one. Among around 300,000 clones listed, 80% to 95% were seen once. V gave up 6 bases and J gave up 4 bases, with 9 bases separating them. Germline V gene lookup returns CDR1 MDHEN and CDR2 SYDVKM. The CDR3 loop spans 12 amino acids. Sequencing was performed on PBMCs or T cells enriched from blood (not recorded which). The TCR comes from a woman in her twenties or thirties who had recovered from COVID-19. This chain connects TRBV28 to TRBJ1-2; a weak D match, TRBD1 (5 bases). CDR3 sequence: CASSQGTYGYTF. In DNA, the CDR3 is TGTGCCAGCAGCCAGGGTACCTATGGCTACACCTTC.